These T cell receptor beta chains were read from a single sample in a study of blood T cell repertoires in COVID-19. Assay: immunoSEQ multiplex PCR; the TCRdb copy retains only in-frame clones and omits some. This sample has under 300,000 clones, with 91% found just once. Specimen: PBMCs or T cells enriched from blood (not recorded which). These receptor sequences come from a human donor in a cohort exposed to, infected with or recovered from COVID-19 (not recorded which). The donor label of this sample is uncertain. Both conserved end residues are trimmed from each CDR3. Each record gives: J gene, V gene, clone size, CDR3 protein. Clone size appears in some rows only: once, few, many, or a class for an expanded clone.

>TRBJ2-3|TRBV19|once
ASSIAARGGATQY
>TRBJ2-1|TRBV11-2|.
ASSPRGGMVNEQF
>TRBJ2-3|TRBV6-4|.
ASRTSGGAGHPQY
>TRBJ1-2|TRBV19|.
ASSIDRFNYGYT
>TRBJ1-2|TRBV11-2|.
ASSPSRSNYGYT
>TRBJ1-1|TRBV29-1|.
SVGQGINGAF
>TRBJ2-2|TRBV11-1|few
ASSLVRGGAGELF
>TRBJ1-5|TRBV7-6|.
ASSLGSGSNQPQH
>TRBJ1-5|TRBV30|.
AWSPIGTGGQPQH
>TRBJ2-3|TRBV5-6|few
ASSTPGQGNTDTQY
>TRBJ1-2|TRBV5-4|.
ASSPGQLRSYGYT
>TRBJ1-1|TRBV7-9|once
ASSSLQVGNTEAF
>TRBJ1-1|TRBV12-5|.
ASGLVGGTREAF
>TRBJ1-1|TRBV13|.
ASSLNGEPEAF
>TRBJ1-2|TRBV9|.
ASSVEGDRNYGYT
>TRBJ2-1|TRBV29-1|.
SGTGVSAYNEQF
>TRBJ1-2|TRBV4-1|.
ASSQATANYGYT
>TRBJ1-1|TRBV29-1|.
SVKGLGTEAF
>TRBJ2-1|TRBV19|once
ASHPMAGGYNEQF
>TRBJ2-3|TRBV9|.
ASSVERQSGVGADTQY
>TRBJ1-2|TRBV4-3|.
ASSLGQGNYGYT
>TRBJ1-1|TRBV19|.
ASRPQGDLNTEAF
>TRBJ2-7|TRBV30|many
AGGQGVYYEQY
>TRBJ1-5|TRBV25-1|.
ASSEAGLGNQPQH
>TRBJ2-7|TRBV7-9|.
ASSKITGDSYEQY
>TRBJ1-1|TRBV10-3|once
AIRSHSGGDTEAF
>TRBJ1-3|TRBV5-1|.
ASSEGTAGNTIY
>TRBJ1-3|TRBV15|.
ATSRAPTGDSGNTIY
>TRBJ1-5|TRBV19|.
ASSGTVNQPQH
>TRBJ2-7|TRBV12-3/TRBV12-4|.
ASRADEREQY
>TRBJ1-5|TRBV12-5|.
ASGPAGLGRNQPQH
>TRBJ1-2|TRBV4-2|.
ASSQESGADRVKIHT
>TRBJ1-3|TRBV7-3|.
ASSLTQGAGNTIY
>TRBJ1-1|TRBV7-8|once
ASSFPGTGGGEAF
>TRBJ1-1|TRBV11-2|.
ASSASDGGTEAF
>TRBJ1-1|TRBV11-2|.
ASQFTRGSTEAF
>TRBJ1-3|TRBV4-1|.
ASSRGGAAGKGNTIY
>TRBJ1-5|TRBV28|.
ASSSGQGDQPQH
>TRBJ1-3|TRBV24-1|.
ATSDSGTGLLSGNTIY
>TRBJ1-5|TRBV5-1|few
ASSQTGGQPQH
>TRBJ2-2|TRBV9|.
ASSFLAGGTLYTGELF
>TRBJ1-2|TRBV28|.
ASSLPGQEGGYGYT
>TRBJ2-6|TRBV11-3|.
ASSSLGTGANVLT
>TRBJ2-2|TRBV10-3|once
AISGPTGNTGELF
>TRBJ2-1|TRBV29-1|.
SVEALPFGGLDEQF
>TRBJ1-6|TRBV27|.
ASSYDRAALH
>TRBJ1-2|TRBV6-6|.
ASSYSSGEGGYT
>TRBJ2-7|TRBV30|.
AWGQGVYEQY
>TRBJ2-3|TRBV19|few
ASSKGQGVSDTQY
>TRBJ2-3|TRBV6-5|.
ASSYRPRGGDTQY
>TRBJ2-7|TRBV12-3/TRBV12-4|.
ASSYISYEQY
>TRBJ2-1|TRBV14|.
ASSQDVGLAGENEQF
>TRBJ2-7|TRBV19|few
ASSISGTSSYEQY
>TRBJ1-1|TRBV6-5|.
ASRPGHIMNTEAF
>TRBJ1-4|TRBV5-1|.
ASSPPTDNPNEKLF
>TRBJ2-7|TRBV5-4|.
ASSLSGGGPHEQY
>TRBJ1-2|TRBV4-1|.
ASSHGRTGGIGYT
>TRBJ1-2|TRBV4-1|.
ASSQVLGANYGYT
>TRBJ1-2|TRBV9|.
ASSVGGQSDGYT